Listed below are T cell receptor beta chains from one sample, sequenced in a study of shared clonotypes between healthy human individuals. Assay: immunoSEQ multiplex PCR; the TCRdb copy retains only in-frame clones and omits some. This table holds about 2.1 million clones, 85% to 95% found once. The specimen sequenced was naive CD8+ T cells from PBMCs. Receptors were obtained from a man aged 18 to 29 in good health. Some clones in this sample may be carry-over from other donors' samples. CDR3s include the opening cysteine and the closing phenylalanine or tryptophan. The D gene is left open where the match is weak. Only some rows state a clone size, as once, few, many or a class for expanded clones.

v_gene	d_gene	j_gene	abundance	CDR3nt	CDR3aa
TRBV27	-	TRBJ1-1	-	TGTGCCAGCAGTTCACGGACACTACCGAACACTGAAGCTTTCTTT	CASSSRTLPNTEAFF
TRBV2	-	TRBJ1-2	-	TGTGCCAGCAGTAGCAGGGTTAACTATGGCTACACCTTC	CASSSRVNYGYTF
TRBV18	TRBD2	TRBJ2-5	-	TGTGCCAGCACGGGGAGGGACCAAGAGACCCAGTACTTC	CASTGRDQETQYF
TRBV9	-	TRBJ2-5	-	TGTGCCAGCAGCGTAGCAGGGATGAGCGAGACCCAGTACTTC	CASSVAGMSETQYF
TRBV6-5	TRBD2	TRBJ2-5	-	TGTGCCAGCAGTTACTCGACTAGCGGAATCCAAGAGACCCAGTACTTC	CASSYSTSGIQETQYF
TRBV25-1	-	TRBJ2-5	-	TGTGCCAGCCAAGGACGGGCTTTTAACCAAGAGACCCAGTACTTC	CASQGRAFNQETQYF
TRBV6-1	-	TRBJ2-4	-	TGTGCCAGCAGTGAAGGCCCCGGGCTACTAGCCAAAAACATTCAGTACTTC	CASSEGPGLLAKNIQYF
TRBV9	-	TRBJ2-1	-	TGTGCCAGCAGCGTAGAAGCCAGCTCCTACAATGAGCAGTTCTTC	CASSVEASSYNEQFF
TRBV7-9	TRBD1	TRBJ2-2	-	TGTGCCAGCAGCGCTCCGGGACAGATCTACACCGGGGAGCTGTTTTTT	CASSAPGQIYTGELFF
TRBV6-4	-	TRBJ2-4	-	TGTGCCAGCAGTGACTCGATTAGGCTAGCCAAAAACATTCAGTACTTC	CASSDSIRLAKNIQYF
TRBV30	-	TRBJ2-2	-	TGTGCCTGGAGTGTGTCAGACACCGGGGAGCTGTTTTTT	CAWSVSDTGELFF
TRBV19	-	TRBJ1-1	once	TGTGCCAGTAGTATCAGGCAGTACACTGAAGCTTTCTTT	CASSIRQYTEAFF
TRBV27	-	TRBJ1-2	-	TGTGCCAGCAGTTTATCGAGGAGGTCCAGCTATGGCTACACCTTC	CASSLSRRSSYGYTF
TRBV28	-	TRBJ1-2	-	TGTGCCAGCAGTTTAGGGGGATACAACTATGGCTACACCTTC	CASSLGGYNYGYTF
TRBV2	-	TRBJ2-2	-	TGTGCCAGCAGTGAAGAAGAGGTGGGCCTGGCGAACACCGGGGAGCTGTTTTTT	CASSEEEVGLANTGELFF
TRBV27	-	TRBJ1-1	-	TGTGCCAGCAGTATAAGTGGCCGGCCGAACACTGAAGCTTTCTTT	CASSISGRPNTEAFF
TRBV27	-	TRBJ2-1	few	TGTGCCAGCAGTTTATCGCCCGGGGGCAATGAGCAGTTCTTC	CASSLSPGGNEQFF
TRBV21-1	-	TRBJ2-7	-	TGTGCCAGCAGCACTAAGGAGGAGACTAGCGGGCAACCGAGGGTATACGAGCAGTACTTC	CASSTKEETSGQPRVYEQYF
TRBV11-2	-	TRBJ2-7	-	TGTGCCAGCAGCTTAGGTGAGCAGTACTTC	CASSLGEQYF
TRBV21-1	-	TRBJ1-2	-	TGTGCCAGCAGCAAAGCTGTGGAGGGTCCTAACTATGGCTACACCTTC	CASSKAVEGPNYGYTF
TRBV4-1	TRBD2	TRBJ2-5	-	TGCGCCAGCAGCCAGGCTAGCGGGATGCGAGAGACCCAGTACTTC	CASSQASGMRETQYF
TRBV6-5	TRBD1	TRBJ2-7	-	TGTGCCAGCAGTTACCTAATACAGGGGGCCGGGAACGAGCAGTACTTC	CASSYLIQGAGNEQYF
TRBV10-3	-	TRBJ2-3	-	TGTGCCATCAGTGAATCTGGGGGATACACAGATACGCAGTATTTT	CAISESGGYTDTQYF
TRBV6-5	TRBD2	TRBJ2-1	-	TGTGCCAGCAGACCAACTAGCGGGAGGTACAATGAGCAGTTCTTC	CASRPTSGRYNEQFF
TRBV4-1	TRBD2	TRBJ2-1	-	TGCGCCAGCAGCCAAGGTTCCGGTCGACTAGCCCGCTACAATGAGCAGTTCTTC	CASSQGSGRLARYNEQFF
TRBV4-3	TRBD2	TRBJ2-7	-	TGCGCCAGCAGCCAAGATTGGCAGCGGGAGATCTGGGAGCAGTACTTC	CASSQDWQREIWEQYF
TRBV4-1	TRBD2	TRBJ2-1	-	TGCGCCAGCAGCCAAGATCGGGCTAGCGGGAGCTTCAATGAGCAGTTCTTC	CASSQDRASGSFNEQFF
TRBV11-1	-	TRBJ2-5	-	TGTGCCAGCAGCTCCCGGACAGTCCAAGAGACCCAGTACTTC	CASSSRTVQETQYF
TRBV27	TRBD2	TRBJ2-1	-	TGTGCCAGCAGTTCTACCGTCTCCTGGACTAGCCGCGGGGATGAGCAGTTCTTC	CASSSTVSWTSRGDEQFF
TRBV11-2	-	TRBJ1-1	once	TGTGCCAGCAGCTACGAAGGGACTGAAGCTTTCTTT	CASSYEGTEAFF
TRBV30	-	TRBJ1-4	few	TGTGCCTTGGGACATGGTTCGGGAAAACTGTTTTTT	CALGHGSGKLFF
TRBV4-1	-	TRBJ2-5	-	TGCGCCAGCAGCCAAGAGGTGCCCGGTGTGTTGGGCGGAGAGACCCAGTACTTC	CASSQEVPGVLGGETQYF
TRBV20-1	-	TRBJ1-2	once	TGCAGTGCTATCGAAGGCTATGGCTACACCTTC	CSAIEGYGYTF
TRBV27	-	TRBJ2-7	-	TGTGCCAGCAGTTTAAGACAGGCCTTCTCCTACGAGCAGTACTTC	CASSLRQAFSYEQYF
TRBV9	TRBD2	TRBJ2-2	-	TGTGCCAGCAGCGTAGCTCCTAGCGGGGCCACCGGGGAGCTGTTTTTT	CASSVAPSGATGELFF
TRBV28	TRBD2	TRBJ2-1	-	TGTGCCAGCAGTTTTCCCGATTTTAGCGGGACCACCTACAATGAGCAGTTCTTC	CASSFPDFSGTTYNEQFF
TRBV15	-	TRBJ2-2	-	TGTGCCACCAGCAGAGTATCAGGAGGCGGGGAGCTGTTTTTT	CATSRVSGGGELFF
TRBV27	TRBD2	TRBJ2-5	-	TGTGCCAGCAGTCTATCCGGACTAGCGGGGGGCGGGGAAGAGACCCAGTACTTC	CASSLSGLAGGGEETQYF
TRBV28	-	TRBJ1-5	once	TGTGCCAGCAGTTTCACTCCTGGCAATCAGCCCCAGCATTTT	CASSFTPGNQPQHF
TRBV5-8	-	TRBJ2-3	-	TGTGCCAGCAGCCTCTTGAGGGATACGCAGTATTTT	CASSLLRDTQYF
TRBV11-1	-	TRBJ2-7	-	TGTGCCAGCAGAGAGAAGGGACGCCACGAGCAGTACTTC	CASREKGRHEQYF